This is a list of T cell receptor beta chains from one sample in a study of beta chain features in type 1 diabetes. TCRdb's table, derived via immunoSEQ multiplex PCR, lists solely in-frame clones and lacks some. The sample holds 600,000 to 700,000 clones, 9.5% to 15% seen once. The sequenced material came from naive CD4+ T cells from blood. These receptors were obtained from a man aged 25-40 years with type 1 diabetes. Both conserved end residues are part of each CDR3. A D gene is named only where the DNA matches it firmly. Only some rows state a clone size, as once, few, many or a class for expanded clones.

d_call j_call clone_size v_call cdr3_aa cdr3_nt
TRBD1 TRBJ1-4 NA TRBV25-1 CASSDAQGAGGKLFF TGTGCCAGCAGTGATGCACAGGGGGCCGGGGGAAAACTGTTTTTT
NA TRBJ1-5 NA TRBV2 CASNLRDQPQHF TGTGCCAGCAACTTACGGGACCAGCCCCAGCATTTT
TRBD1 TRBJ1-1 NA TRBV5-1 CASSPLQGSEAFF TGCGCCAGCAGCCCATTACAGGGGTCTGAAGCTTTCTTT
NA TRBJ2-7 few TRBV6-5 CASSYSAQGGFEQYF TGTGCCAGCAGTTACTCGGCTCAGGGTGGGTTCGAGCAGTACTTC
NA TRBJ2-5 NA TRBV7-3 CASSLSGTKETQYF TGTGCCAGCAGCTTAAGTGGGACAAAGGAGACCCAGTACTTC
NA TRBJ2-5 few TRBV9 CASSVDGGSYQETQYF TGTGCCAGCAGCGTAGACGGGGGCAGCTATCAAGAGACCCAGTACTTC
NA TRBJ1-4 few TRBV6-1 CASSLSFNEKLFF TGTGCCAGCAGCCTGAGTTTTAATGAAAAACTGTTTTTT
NA TRBJ1-5 NA TRBV2 CASTGGDGIHQPQHF TGTGCCAGCACCGGGGGGGACGGGATCCATCAGCCCCAGCATTTT
NA TRBJ2-5 few TRBV6-6 CASRRLQETQYF TGTGCCAGCAGGAGACTACAAGAGACCCAGTACTTC
NA TRBJ1-5 NA TRBV4-2 CASSQDLGGSSQPQHF TGTGCCAGCAGCCAAGATCTTGGGGGATCGAGTCAGCCCCAGCATTTT
NA TRBJ1-2 few TRBV10-3 CAISEVDSYGYTF TGTGCCATCAGTGAAGTAGACAGCTATGGCTACACCTTC
NA TRBJ2-5 few TRBV9 CASSVDRVQETQYF TGTGCCAGCAGCGTAGACAGGGTACAAGAGACCCAGTACTTC
NA TRBJ2-5 few TRBV4-2 CASSQDRRGGETQYF TGTGCCAGCAGCCAAGATCGAAGGGGCGGGGAGACCCAGTACTTC
NA TRBJ2-2 few TRBV9 CASSQGGGAGGFSGELFF TGTGCCAGCAGCCAAGGCGGGGGCGCCGGCGGCTTTTCCGGGGAGCTGTTTTTT
NA TRBJ2-5 NA TRBV10-3 CASSYRPLETQYF TGTGCCAGCAGTTACCGACCCTTGGAGACCCAGTACTTC
NA TRBJ1-2 few TRBV29-1 CSTGSSGYTF TGCAGCACAGGGTCTTCTGGCTACACCTTC
NA TRBJ1-3 few TRBV18 CASSIFAGSSGNTIYF TGTGCCAGCTCAATTTTTGCGGGGTCCTCTGGAAACACCATATATTTT
NA TRBJ2-7 NA TRBV5-6 CASSRQRAYEQYF TGTGCCAGCAGCCGACAGAGAGCCTACGAGCAGTACTTC
NA TRBJ2-5 few TRBV7-2 CASSLVQGDLETQYF TGTGCCAGCAGCTTGGTGCAGGGGGACTTGGAGACCCAGTACTTC
NA TRBJ2-7 few TRBV4-3 CASSPHRGSIEQYF TGCGCCAGCAGCCCTCATAGGGGGTCTATCGAGCAGTACTTC
NA TRBJ1-5 few TRBV7-2 CASSLEGSNNQPQHF TGTGCCAGCAGCTTGGAAGGGTCCAACAATCAGCCCCAGCATTTT
NA TRBJ1-5 NA TRBV5-4 CASSLQGGISNQPQHF TGTGCCAGCAGCTTACAGGGCGGTATAAGCAATCAGCCCCAGCATTTT
NA TRBJ1-1 NA TRBV29-1 CSVQGKNTEAFF TGCAGCGTCCAGGGGAAAAACACTGAAGCTTTCTTT
TRBD1 TRBJ2-5 few TRBV29-1 CSASTDREPQETQYF TGCAGCGCCTCGACCGACAGGGAGCCCCAAGAGACCCAGTACTTC
NA TRBJ1-1 NA TRBV6-5 CASSRQAWGTEAFF TGTGCCAGCAGCCGACAGGCCTGGGGCACTGAAGCTTTCTTT
NA TRBJ2-3 few TRBV14 CASSQGTIHTDTQYF TGTGCCAGCAGCCAAGGGACCATACACACAGATACGCAGTATTTT
NA TRBJ1-1 NA TRBV7-2 CASSSFDRNTEAFF TGTGCCAGCAGCTCATTCGACAGGAACACTGAAGCTTTCTTT
TRBD1 TRBJ1-5 few TRBV18 CASSQGADQPQHF TGTGCCAGCTCCCAGGGGGCCGATCAGCCCCAGCATTTT
NA TRBJ1-3 few TRBV27 CASKTRPDSGNTIYF TGTGCCAGCAAGACAAGGCCGGACTCTGGAAACACCATATATTTT
NA TRBJ1-6 NA TRBV6-5 CASSEHSNSPLHF TGTGCCAGCAGTGAACACAGCAATTCACCCCTCCACTTT
NA TRBJ1-2 NA TRBV29-1 CSVFTHDPYSNYGYTF TGCAGCGTTTTTACTCACGACCCATATTCAAACTATGGCTACACCTTC
NA TRBJ1-2 NA TRBV10-3 CAISDVGSGYGYTF TGTGCCATCAGTGACGTGGGATCGGGCTATGGCTACACCTTC
NA TRBJ1-6 NA TRBV7-2 CASSERMASSYNSPLHF TGTGCCAGCAGCGAAAGGATGGCAAGCTCCTATAATTCACCCCTCCACTTT
NA TRBJ2-5 NA TRBV2 CASSERGLEGAQYF TGTGCCAGCAGTGAAAGGGGCCTCGAAGGAGCCCAGTACTTC
NA TRBJ2-3 few TRBV7-2 CASSFGGRTDTQYF TGTGCCAGCAGCTTCGGGGGCCGCACAGATACGCAGTATTTT
TRBD2 TRBJ2-5 NA TRBV5-1 CASSSNGGFQETQYF TGCGCCAGCAGCTCTAACGGGGGGTTCCAAGAGACCCAGTACTTC
NA TRBJ2-7 few TRBV28 CASTPGDSRSYEQYF TGTGCCAGCACCCCCGGTGACAGTCGATCCTACGAGCAGTACTTC
TRBD2 TRBJ2-5 NA TRBV30 CAWSTDQAGGPIQTQYF TGTGCCTGGAGTACAGACCAAGCGGGGGGGCCGATACAGACCCAGTACTTC
TRBD1 TRBJ1-1 few TRBV6-5 CASSRRQGASTEAFF TGTGCCAGCAGCCGACGACAGGGGGCAAGCACTGAAGCTTTCTTT
NA TRBJ1-6 few TRBV30 CACPQGGEYNSPLHF TGTGCCTGCCCTCAGGGTGGGGAGTATAATTCACCCCTCCACTTT
NA TRBJ1-6 NA TRBV7-9 CASSLRLSSSYNSPLHF TGTGCCAGCAGCTTAAGACTTTCGAGCTCCTATAATTCACCCCTCCACTTT
NA TRBJ1-5 few TRBV6-1 CASSDRGSQPQHF TGTGCCAGCAGTGACCGGGGCTCTCAGCCCCAGCATTTT